This T cell receptor (beta chain) is from a study of T-cell memory formation after mild COVID-19. The CDR3 has 15 amino acids. V was trimmed by 4 bases and J by 5 bases, leaving 15 bases between them. Germline CDR1 reads LGHNA; CDR2 reads YNFKEQ. This clonotype was counted between two and nine times. Its antigen is unknown. Findings and limits, study-wide: Some clones that responded were present in memory (sampled pre-infection), which suggests cross-reactive memory joined.

One entry per CDR3 protein results from TCRdb running MiXCR on the 5' RACE reads. The table lists approximately 240,000 distinct CDR3 sequences, 15% to 20% of them singletons. The genes are TRBV4-2 and TRBJ2-1, with D possibly being TRBD1 (5 bases). The sample consisted of PBMCs or a T cell subset sorted from them (not recorded which). The receptor's source is a young man who had mild COVID-19 (a few samples of this study predate the infection). Cell type and time point are not known. CDR3 sequence (DNA): TGTGCCAGCAGCCGCCAAACGGGCAGGGACAATGAGCAGTTCTTC. Its protein product is CASSRQTGRDNEQFF.